Below, 32 T cell receptor beta chains from the same sample are listed, as sequenced in a study of cytotoxic CD8 clonotypes in ibrutinib-treated CLL. Clones were read by immunoSEQ multiplex PCR, and TCRdb kept only the in-frame ones, dropping some. The sample carries approximately 340,000 clones, 67% recorded once. Here the sequenced sample was PBMCs, taken after 36 months of ibrutinib treatment. These receptors came from a human donor with chronic lymphocytic leukemia.

V and J are TRBV12-5 and TRBJ2-7; maybe TRBD1 (6 bases). The CDR3 runs to 15 residues. Trimming stripped 0 bases from V and 2 bases from J, with 11 bases between. The V gene's germline CDR1 is LGHNT and CDR2 FRNRAP. The CDR3: CASGLVLGQPYEQYF. DNA for the CDR3: TGTGCTAGTGGTTTGGTACTGGGACAACCCTACGAGCAGTACTTC.

This chain links TRBV2 with TRBJ2-3; 7 bases match TRBD1. Germline lookup yields CDR1 SNHLY and CDR2 FYNNEI. The CDR3 loop spans 14 amino acids. The junction had 4 bases not matched to a gene; V was cut back by 7 bases and J by 0 bases. The CDR3, as DNA: TGTGCCAGCACTCAGACAGGGAGCACAGATACGCAGTATTTT. It encodes CASTQTGSTDTQYF. The full variable domain, rest sourced from reference TRBV2 and TRBJ2-3, is EPEVTQTPSHQVTQMGQEVILRCVPISNHLYFYWYRQILGQKVEFLVSFYNNEISEKSEIFDDQFSVERPDGSNFTLKIRSTKLEDSAMYFCASTQTGSTDTQYFGPGTRLTVL.

This chain links TRBV5-4 with TRBJ2-3; D is unresolved. The CDR3 loop spans 12 amino acids. Trimming shortened V by 1 base and J by 7 bases, and 7 bases separated the two germline ends. Germline V CDR1 and CDR2: SGHNT, YYREEE (reference sequence). CDR3 residues: CASSLKPYTQYF. The CDR3 nucleotides are TGTGCCAGCAGCTTGAAACCTTATACGCAGTATTTT.

The table lists this clone with a few counts. The chain joins TRBV4-1 to TRBJ1-1; TRBD1 matches at 8 bases. Germline values: CDR1 MGHRA, CDR2 YSYEKL. V dropped 6 bases and J dropped 1; count of bases not matched to a gene: 7. The CDR3 totals 15 residues. The CDR3 sequence: CASRRPGTGNTEAFF. The CDR3 DNA sequence: TGCGCCAGCAGAAGACCCGGGACAGGGAACACTGAAGCTTTCTTT.

This sequence joins TRBV2 and TRBJ2-7; TRBD1 agrees at 9 bases. V was pared by 7 bases and J by 3 bases, with 7 bases of the junction left unmatched. Germline values: CDR1 SNHLY, CDR2 FYNNEI. The CDR3 runs 14 residues. The CDR3 region is CASTRMDRGYEQYF. The DNA for the CDR3 is TGTGCCAGCACCCGAATGGACAGGGGCTACGAGCAGTACTTC.

This clone appeared a few times. The chain employs TRBV7-2 and TRBJ2-5; 9 positions agree with TRBD1. This CDR3 is 14 amino acids long. In germline, CDR1 is SGHTA, CDR2 FQGNSA. V dropped 1 base and J dropped 5; count of bases not matched to a gene: 2. The CDR3 region is CASSLDRGRETQYF. DNA of the CDR3: TGTGCCAGCAGCTTAGACAGGGGGCGGGAGACCCAGTACTTC. Based on the CDR3 plus reference TRBV7-2 and TRBJ2-5, the full variable domain is GAGVSQSPSNKVTEKGKDVELRCDPISGHTALYWYRQSLGQGLEFLIYFQGNSAPDKSGLPSDRFSAERTGGSVSTLTIQRTQQEDSAVYLCASSLDRGRETQYFGPGTRLLVL.

The gene calls are TRBV18 and TRBJ1-1; no reliable D call. The CDR3 runs to 14 residues. The germline gives CDR1 KGHSH, CDR2 LQKENI. Trimming removed 3 bases at V and 7 bases at J, with 15 bases between. This chain's CDR3 is CASSPGGWIGEAFF. CDR3 DNA: TGTGCCAGCTCACCGGGAGGGTGGATCGGTGAAGCTTTCTTT.

The rearrangement joins TRBV27 to TRBJ2-7; TRBD2 aligns across 10 bases. The J segment lost 4 bases and the V segment lost 9 bases, leaving 6 bases of the junction unmatched. This CDR3 is built from 13 residues. The V gene's germline CDR1 is MNHEY and CDR2 SMNVEV (reference sequence). The CDR3 bases are TGTGCCAGTAGCGGGAGGCTTCATTACGAGCAGTACTTC. As protein: CASSGRLHYEQYF.

The chain couples TRBV9 to TRBJ2-3; the D is unclear. There are 16 residues in the CDR3. The germline V gene has CDR1 SGDLS and CDR2 YYNGEE. V was shortened by 0 bases and J by 0 bases, with 11 bases between the two germline ends. CDR3 sequence reads: CASSVGGRLSTDTQYF. In DNA form, the CDR3 reads TGTGCCAGCAGCGTAGGTGGCAGACTTAGCACAGATACGCAGTATTTT. Full variable domain (rest looked up from reference TRBV9 and TRBJ2-3): DSGVTQTPKHLITATGQRVTLRCSPRSGDLSVYWYQQSLDQGLQFLIQYYNGEERAKGNILERFSAQQFPDLHSELNLSSLELGDSALYFCASSVGGRLSTDTQYFGPGTRLTVL.

The J gene is TRBJ2-1, the V gene TRBV28; D is unclear. There are 14 residues in the CDR3. CDR1 is MDHEN, CDR2 SYDVKM, per germline. Trimming removed 5 bases from V and 0 bases from J, with 8 bases in between. CDR3: CASSRGSSYNEQFF. DNA for the CDR3: TGTGCCAGCAGTCGCGGCAGCTCCTACAATGAGCAGTTCTTC.

This clone was detected only once. The chain links TRBV18 to TRBJ2-2; 7 bases are shared with TRBD1. V dropped 5 bases and J dropped 3; count of bases not matched to a gene: 3. The CDR3 covers 14 residues. The germline CDR1 and CDR2 sequences are KGHSH and LQKENI. The CDR3 sequence: CASSDTGDTGELFF. The CDR3 nucleotides are TGTGCCAGCTCAGACACAGGGGACACCGGGGAGCTGTTTTTT.

This rearrangement joins TRBV9 to TRBJ1-4; D gene unclear. The CDR3 is 16 amino acids. In germline, CDR1 is SGDLS, CDR2 YYNGEE. Between the trimmed V and J ends, which lost 2 bases and 7 bases, there was a span of 18 bases. The CDR3: CASSVGPQLAVEKLFF. DNA for the CDR3: TGTGCCAGCAGCGTGGGCCCCCAACTCGCGGTTGAAAAACTGTTTTTT.

The chain carries TRBV5-6 and TRBJ2-7, with D perhaps TRBD2 (6 bases). The CDR3 has 13 residues. With 2 bases removed from V and 2 bases from J, the gap between germline ends came to 8 bases. Per the germline V gene, CDR1 is SGHDT and CDR2 is YYEEEE. In nucleotides, the CDR3 is TGTGCCAGCAGCTTCGGGAGCACCTACGAGCAGTACTTC. It yields the protein CASSFGSTYEQYF.

The chain uses TRBV2 and TRBJ2-5; D is ambiguous. The V and J ends lost 2 bases and 14 bases respectively, with 12 bases between them. CDR1 is SNHLY, CDR2 FYNNEI, per germline. The CDR3 has 11 amino acids. DNA for the CDR3: TGTGCCAGCAGTGAAATTGTCAGGATCTACTTC. Its translation: CASSEIVRIYF.

The V and J genes are TRBV9 and TRBJ2-3; D uncertain. This CDR3 spans 15 amino acids. Germline values: CDR1 SGDLS, CDR2 YYNGEE. Between the trimmed V and J ends, which lost 3 bases and 5 bases, there was a span of 16 bases. The chain's CDR3 is CASSAHETAKDTQYF. The DNA for the CDR3 is TGTGCCAGCAGCGCCCACGAGACTGCAAAAGATACGCAGTATTTT.

The chain links TRBV27 to TRBJ2-7; perhaps TRBD2 as D (6 bases). The V gene lost 11 bases and the J gene lost 2 bases, with 16 bases spanning the gap. Germline CDR1 is MNHEY and CDR2 is SMNVEV (reference sequence). This CDR3 has 13 residues. For the CDR3, the DNA is TGTGCCGCCCGACTAGTAGGTACCTACGAGCAGTACTTC. Protein sequence: CAARLVGTYEQYF.

This clone was seen a handful of times. The chain carries TRBV15 and TRBJ1-3; TRBD1 agrees at 7 bases. The germline V gene encodes CDR1 LNHNV and CDR2 YYDKDF (reference sequence). This CDR3 has 13 amino acids. J was trimmed by 0 bases and V by 11 bases; bases with no gene match: 4. The CDR3: CAAEGASGNTIYF. CDR3 nucleotide sequence: TGTGCCGCCGAGGGGGCCTCTGGAAACACCATATATTTT.

A few counts support this clone. This chain uses TRBV6-5 with TRBJ1-5; TRBD1 matches 7 bases. Per the germline V gene, CDR1 is MNHEY and CDR2 is SVGAGI. CDR3 size: 13 residues. Here the CDR3 reads CATGFLANQPQHF. In DNA form, the CDR3 reads TGTGCGACAGGGTTTTTGGCAAATCAGCCCCAGCATTTT.

V usage is TRBV11-1 and J usage is TRBJ2-7, with TRBD1 as a possible D gene (5 bases). Germline CDR1 SGHAT, CDR2 FQDESV (reference sequence). Trimming removed 3 bases from V and 3 bases from J, with 12 bases in between. The CDR3 covers 14 residues. CDR3 in amino acids: CASSLFAGIYEQYF. The CDR3 DNA follows: TGTGCCAGCAGCTTGTTTGCAGGGATCTACGAGCAGTACTTC.

The V gene is TRBV10-3, the J gene TRBJ2-7; TRBD2 might be the D (5 bases). Looked up from germline, CDR1 is ENHRY and CDR2 is SYGVKD. Deletions cut 10 bases from V and 0 bases from J, with 13 bases between. The CDR3 is 13 residues long. The DNA of the CDR3 is TGTGCCACTACGGACTCTATCTCCTACGAGCAGTACTTC. Translation: CATTDSISYEQYF.

The chain links TRBV9 to TRBJ2-6; D is perhaps TRBD1 (6 bases). The V gene lost 0 bases and the J gene lost 1 base, with 11 bases spanning the gap. Per the germline V gene, CDR1 is SGDLS and CDR2 is YYNGEE. The CDR3 spans 17 residues. The CDR3 nucleotides are TGTGCCAGCAGCGTAGTTGACAGGCGATCTGGGGCCAACGTCCTGACTTTC. Encoded protein: CASSVVDRRSGANVLTF. The entire variable domain, with the rest obtained from reference TRBV9 and TRBJ2-6, is as follows: DSGVTQTPKHLITATGQRVTLRCSPRSGDLSVYWYQQSLDQGLQFLIQYYNGEERAKGNILERFSAQQFPDLHSELNLSSLELGDSALYFCASSVVDRRSGANVLTFGAGSRLTVL.

V usage is TRBV5-1 and J usage is TRBJ1-2; D gene uncertain. Germline V gene data show CDR1 as SGHRS and CDR2 as YFSETQ. The CDR3 is made up of 14 amino acids. V was trimmed by 1 base and J by 1 base, leaving 8 bases between them. DNA of the CDR3: TGCGCCAGCAGCTTGATTAACAGTAACTATGGCTACACCTTC. Residues: CASSLINSNYGYTF.

This clone appeared once. V and J are TRBV4-3 and TRBJ2-1; TRBD2 matches 10 bases. In germline, CDR1 is LGHNA, CDR2 YSLEER. V was clipped by 0 bases and J by 2 bases; unmatched bases: 4. There are 17 residues in the CDR3. This CDR3 reads CASSQDRLAGAYNEQFF. In nucleotides, the CDR3 is TGCGCCAGCAGCCAAGATCGTCTAGCGGGGGCCTACAATGAGCAGTTCTTC.

The chain couples TRBV7-2 to TRBJ2-7, with TRBD1 identical over 9 bases. CDR3 length: 13 residues. The germline CDR1 and CDR2 sequences are SGHTA and FQGNSA. Trimming cost V 6 bases and J 5 bases; bases outside gene matches: 5. CDR3 nucleotide sequence: TGTGCCAGCAGTGGGGACAGGGTAGACGAGCAGTACTTC. It specifies CASSGDRVDEQYF.

This chain links TRBV9 with TRBJ1-6; 7 bases match TRBD1. This CDR3 contains 20 residues. CDR1 and CDR2 from the germline V gene are SGDLS and YYNGEE. The trim removed 0 bases at V and 0 bases at J, leaving 12 bases unmatched. The CDR3 here is CASSVDSSGHRGSYNSPLHF. DNA of the CDR3: TGTGCCAGCAGCGTAGATAGTTCCGGCCACAGGGGCTCCTATAATTCACCCCTCCACTTT.

CDR3 DNA sequence: TGTGCCAGCAGCCGACTAGCGGGGGGGCTTGATACGCAGTATTTT. Protein: CASSRLAGGLDTQYF. This chain joins TRBV14 and TRBJ2-3, with 14 bases identical to TRBD2. V lost 4 bases to trimming and J lost 6 bases; unmatched junction nucleotides: 3. CDR1 and CDR2 from the germline V gene are SGHDN and FVKESK. The CDR3 runs 15 residues.

In its sample, this clone was seen many times. The chain employs TRBV4-1 and TRBJ2-5; D remains unclear. Germline V lookup: CDR1 MGHRA, CDR2 YSYEKL. The V and J ends lost 0 bases and 7 bases respectively, with 12 bases between them. The CDR3 is 14 amino acids. The CDR3 loop reads CASSQEPGPWTQYF. The CDR3 DNA reads as TGCGCCAGCAGCCAAGAGCCGGGTCCCTGGACCCAGTACTTC.

V gene TRBV27 combines with J gene TRBJ2-1; 11 bases are a match to TRBD1. Trimming removed 5 bases from V and 8 bases from J; junction bases left unmatched: 8. CDR1 is MNHEY and CDR2 is SMNVEV in the germline V gene (reference sequence). This CDR3 contains 15 residues. The CDR3 loop is CASSHRDRGRYEQFF. CDR3 bases: TGTGCCAGCAGTCACCGGGACAGGGGGAGGTATGAGCAGTTCTTC.

This clone was seen a handful of times. The V call is TRBV7-3, the J call TRBJ2-2; 10 nucleotides line up with TRBD1. Germline loops: CDR1 SGHTA, CDR2 FQGTGA. The CDR3 is 14 amino acids. V was clipped by 5 bases and J by 5 bases; unmatched bases: 2. CDR3 in DNA: TGTGCCAGCAGCATGGGACAGGGGACCGGGGAGCTGTTTTTT. It translates to CASSMGQGTGELFF.

This chain connects TRBV29-1 to TRBJ1-2, with D unresolved. V lost 0 bases and J 13 bases, leaving 21 bases between the germline ends. The CDR3 has 14 amino acids. The germline CDR1 and CDR2 sequences are SQVTM and ANQGSEA. In DNA form, the CDR3 reads TGCAGCGTTGAAGAGCCCCGTCGGGGTTTTGAGGGCACCTTC. It specifies CSVEEPRRGFEGTF.

The CDR3 loop is CASRWDRGNEKLFF. CDR3 DNA: TGTGCCAGCAGATGGGACAGGGGAAATGAAAAACTGTTTTTT. The V and J genes are TRBV6-1 and TRBJ1-4; TRBD1 agrees at 10 bases. Germline V gene data show CDR1 as MNHNS and CDR2 as SASEGT. Losses at the gene ends were 6 bases for V and 5 bases for J; bases not matched to a gene: 3. This CDR3 comprises 14 residues.

CDR3 DNA sequence: TGTGCCAGCAGTTACGGGATGTGCAATCAGCCCCAGCATTTT. It codes for CASSYGMCNQPQHF. The gene calls are TRBV6-6 and TRBJ1-5; D remains ambiguous. The CDR3 runs to 14 residues. V lost 2 bases to trimming and J lost 2 bases, with 7 bases between them. From germline, CDR1 is MNHNY and CDR2 SVGAGI (reference sequence).